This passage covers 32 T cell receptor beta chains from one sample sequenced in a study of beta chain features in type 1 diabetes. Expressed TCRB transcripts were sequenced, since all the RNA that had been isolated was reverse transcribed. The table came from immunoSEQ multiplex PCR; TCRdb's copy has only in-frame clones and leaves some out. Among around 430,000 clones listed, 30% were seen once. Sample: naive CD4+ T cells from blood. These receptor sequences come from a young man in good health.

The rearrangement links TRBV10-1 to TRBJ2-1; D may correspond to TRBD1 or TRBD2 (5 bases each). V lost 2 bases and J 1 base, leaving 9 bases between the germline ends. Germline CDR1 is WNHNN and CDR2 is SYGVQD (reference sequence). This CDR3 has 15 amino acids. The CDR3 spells CASSETWGSYNEQFF. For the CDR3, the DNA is TGCGCCAGCAGTGAGACGTGGGGGTCCTACAATGAGCAGTTCTTC.

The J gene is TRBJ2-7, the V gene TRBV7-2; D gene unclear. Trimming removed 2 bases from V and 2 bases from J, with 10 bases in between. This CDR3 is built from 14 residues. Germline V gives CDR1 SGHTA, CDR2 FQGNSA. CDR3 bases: TGTGCCAGCAGCTTAAGTGGACGGACCTACGAGCAGTACTTC. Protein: CASSLSGRTYEQYF.

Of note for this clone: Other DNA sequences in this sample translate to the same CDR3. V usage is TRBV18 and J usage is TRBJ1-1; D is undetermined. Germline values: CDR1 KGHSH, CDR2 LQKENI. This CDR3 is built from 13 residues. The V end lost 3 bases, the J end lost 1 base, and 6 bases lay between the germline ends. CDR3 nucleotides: TGTGCCAGCTCACCCACTCGGAACACTGAAGCTTTCTTT. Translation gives CASSPTRNTEAFF.

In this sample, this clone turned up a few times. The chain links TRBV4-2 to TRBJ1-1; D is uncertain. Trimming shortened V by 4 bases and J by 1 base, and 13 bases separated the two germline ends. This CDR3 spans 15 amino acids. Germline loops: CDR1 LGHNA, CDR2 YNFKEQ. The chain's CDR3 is CASSPFRTGNTEAFF. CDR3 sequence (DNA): TGTGCCAGCAGCCCATTCCGGACGGGGAACACTGAAGCTTTCTTT.

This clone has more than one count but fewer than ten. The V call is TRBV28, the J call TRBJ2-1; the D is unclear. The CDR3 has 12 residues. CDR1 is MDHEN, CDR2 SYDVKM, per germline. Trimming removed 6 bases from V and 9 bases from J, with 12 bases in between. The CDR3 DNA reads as TGTGCCAGCAGCCAATCTGTGGGTGAGCAGTTCTTC. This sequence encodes CASSQSVGEQFF.

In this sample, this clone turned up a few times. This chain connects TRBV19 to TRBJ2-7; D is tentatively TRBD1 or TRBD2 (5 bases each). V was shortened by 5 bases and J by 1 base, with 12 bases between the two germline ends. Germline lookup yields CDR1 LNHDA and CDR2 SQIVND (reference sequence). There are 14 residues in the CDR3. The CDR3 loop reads CASSYGTASYEQYF. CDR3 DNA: TGTGCCAGTAGTTACGGGACGGCATCCTACGAGCAGTACTTC.

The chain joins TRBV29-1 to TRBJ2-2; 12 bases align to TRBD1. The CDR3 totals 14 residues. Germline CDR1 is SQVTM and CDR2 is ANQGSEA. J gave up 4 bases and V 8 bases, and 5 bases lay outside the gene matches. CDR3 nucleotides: TGCAGCTTCAAGGGACAGGGGGCCACCGGGGAGCTGTTTTTT. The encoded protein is CSFKGQGATGELFF.

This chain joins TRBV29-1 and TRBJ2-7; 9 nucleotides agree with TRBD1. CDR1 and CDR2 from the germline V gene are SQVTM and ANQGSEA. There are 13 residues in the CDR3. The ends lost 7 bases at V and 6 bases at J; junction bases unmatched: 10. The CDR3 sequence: CSAWTGDPLEQYF. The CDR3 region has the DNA TGCAGCGCATGGACAGGGGATCCCCTCGAGCAGTACTTC.

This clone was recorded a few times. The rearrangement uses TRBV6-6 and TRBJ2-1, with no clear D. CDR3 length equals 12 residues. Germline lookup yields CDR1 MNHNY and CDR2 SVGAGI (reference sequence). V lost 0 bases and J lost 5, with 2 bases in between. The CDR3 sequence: CASSYSNNEQFF. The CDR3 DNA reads TGTGCCAGCAGTTACTCGAACAATGAGCAGTTCTTC.

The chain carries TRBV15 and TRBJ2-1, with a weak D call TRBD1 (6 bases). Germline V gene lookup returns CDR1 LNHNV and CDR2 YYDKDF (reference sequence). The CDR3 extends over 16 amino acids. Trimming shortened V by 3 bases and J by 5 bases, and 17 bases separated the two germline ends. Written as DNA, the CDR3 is TGTGCCACCAGCAGGGCCGGGACATTAAGCCACAATGAGCAGTTCTTC. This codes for CATSRAGTLSHNEQFF.

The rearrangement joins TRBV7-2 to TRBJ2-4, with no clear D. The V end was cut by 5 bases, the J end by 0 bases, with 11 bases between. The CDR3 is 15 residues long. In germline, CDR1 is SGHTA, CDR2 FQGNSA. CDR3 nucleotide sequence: TGTGCCAGCAGCGTTCAGAGTCTAGCCAAAAACATTCAGTACTTC. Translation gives CASSVQSLAKNIQYF.

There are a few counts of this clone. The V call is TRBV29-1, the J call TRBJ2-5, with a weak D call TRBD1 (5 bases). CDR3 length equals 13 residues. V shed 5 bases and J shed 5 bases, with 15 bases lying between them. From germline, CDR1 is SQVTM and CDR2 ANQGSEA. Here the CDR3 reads CSVRQGSGETQYF. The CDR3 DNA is TGCAGCGTTCGGCAGGGAAGTGGGGAGACCCAGTACTTC.

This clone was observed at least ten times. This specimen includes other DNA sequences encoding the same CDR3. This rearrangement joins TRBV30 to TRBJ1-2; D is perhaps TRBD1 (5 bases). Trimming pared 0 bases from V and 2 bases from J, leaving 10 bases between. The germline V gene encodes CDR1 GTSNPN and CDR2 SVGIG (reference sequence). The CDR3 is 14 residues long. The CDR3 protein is CAWSVRRGNYGYTF. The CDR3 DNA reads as TGTGCCTGGAGTGTACGAAGGGGAAACTATGGCTACACCTTC.

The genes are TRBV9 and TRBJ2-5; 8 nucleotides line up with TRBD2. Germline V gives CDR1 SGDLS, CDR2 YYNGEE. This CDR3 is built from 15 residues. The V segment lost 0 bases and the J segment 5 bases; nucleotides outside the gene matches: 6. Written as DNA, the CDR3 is TGTGCCAGCAGCGTAGAATTAGCGGGACTTGAGACCCAGTACTTC. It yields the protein CASSVELAGLETQYF.

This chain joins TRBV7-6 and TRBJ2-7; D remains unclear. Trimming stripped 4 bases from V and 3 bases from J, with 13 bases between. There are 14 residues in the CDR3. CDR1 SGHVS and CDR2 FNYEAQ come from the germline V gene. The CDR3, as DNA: TGTGCCAGCAGCTCGGCGCCGAGTAGCTACGAGCAGTACTTC. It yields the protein CASSSAPSSYEQYF.

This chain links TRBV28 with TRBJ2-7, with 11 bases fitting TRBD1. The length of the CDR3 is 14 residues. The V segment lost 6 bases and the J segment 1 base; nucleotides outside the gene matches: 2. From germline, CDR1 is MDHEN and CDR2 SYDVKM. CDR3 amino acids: CASRGTGGSYEQYF. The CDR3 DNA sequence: TGTGCCAGCAGGGGGACAGGGGGATCCTACGAGCAGTACTTC.

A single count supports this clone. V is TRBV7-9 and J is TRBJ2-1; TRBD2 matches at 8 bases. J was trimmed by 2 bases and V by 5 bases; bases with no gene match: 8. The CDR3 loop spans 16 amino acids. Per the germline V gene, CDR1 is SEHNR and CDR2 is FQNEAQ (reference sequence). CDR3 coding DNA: TGTGCCAGCAGCCTTAACCGGGAGGGGGCCTACAATGAGCAGTTCTTC. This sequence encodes CASSLNREGAYNEQFF.

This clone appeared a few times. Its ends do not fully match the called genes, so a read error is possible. CDR3 sequence (DNA): TGTGCCAGCAGCTTGGGGACAGGGTCACTGGGGGACTTC. Translating gives CASSLGTGSLGDF. The V gene is TRBV5-4, the J gene TRBJ2-7; 8 bases fit TRBD1. CDR3 length: 13 amino acids. The germline CDR1 and CDR2 sequences are SGHNT and YYREEE (reference sequence).

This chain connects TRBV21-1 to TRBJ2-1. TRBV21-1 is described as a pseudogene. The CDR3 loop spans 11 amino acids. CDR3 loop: CASSQKGEQFF. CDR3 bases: TGTGCCAGCAGTCAGAAGGGAGAGCAGTTCTTC.

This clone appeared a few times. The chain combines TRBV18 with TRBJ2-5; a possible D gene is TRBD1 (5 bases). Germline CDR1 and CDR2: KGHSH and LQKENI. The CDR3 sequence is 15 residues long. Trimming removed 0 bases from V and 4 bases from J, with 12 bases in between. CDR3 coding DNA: TGTGCCAGCTCACCACCGGGCAGGGCGGCAGAGACCCAGTACTTC. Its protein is CASSPPGRAAETQYF.

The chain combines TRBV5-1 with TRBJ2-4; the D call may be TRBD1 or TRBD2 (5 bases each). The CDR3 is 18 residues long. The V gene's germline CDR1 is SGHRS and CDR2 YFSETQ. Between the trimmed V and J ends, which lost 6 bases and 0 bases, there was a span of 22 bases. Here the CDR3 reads CASNISPRGSIAKNIQYF. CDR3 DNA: TGCGCCAGCAACATATCCCCCCGGGGCTCCATAGCCAAAAACATTCAGTACTTC.

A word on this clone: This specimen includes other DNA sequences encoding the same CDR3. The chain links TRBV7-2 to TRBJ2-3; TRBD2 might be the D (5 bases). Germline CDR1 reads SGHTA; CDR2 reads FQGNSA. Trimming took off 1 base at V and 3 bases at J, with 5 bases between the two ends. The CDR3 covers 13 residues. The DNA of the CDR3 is TGTGCCAGCAGCTTAGGCGGGACAGATACGCAGTATTTT. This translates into CASSLGGTDTQYF.

DNA for the CDR3: TGTGCCAGCAGCTTGGAGAGCGTTAACTCCTACGAGCAGTACTTC. Amino acids: CASSLESVNSYEQYF. This chain links TRBV5-4 with TRBJ2-7; D is ambiguous. Germline lookup yields CDR1 SGHNT and CDR2 YYREEE (reference sequence). Trimming left V 0 bases short and J 0 bases short, with 10 bases between. This CDR3 has 15 residues.

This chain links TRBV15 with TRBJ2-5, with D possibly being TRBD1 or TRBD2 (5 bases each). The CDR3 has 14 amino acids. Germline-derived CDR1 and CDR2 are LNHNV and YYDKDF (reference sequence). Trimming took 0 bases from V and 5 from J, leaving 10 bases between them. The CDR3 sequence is CATSRDGTLETQYF. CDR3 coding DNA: TGTGCCACCAGCAGAGATGGGACCCTGGAGACCCAGTACTTC.

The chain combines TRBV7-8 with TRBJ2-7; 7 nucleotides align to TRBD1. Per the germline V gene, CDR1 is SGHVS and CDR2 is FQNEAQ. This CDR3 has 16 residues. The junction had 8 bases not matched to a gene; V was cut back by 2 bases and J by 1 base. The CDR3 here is CASSLLEVRGSYEQYF. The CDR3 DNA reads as TGTGCCAGCAGCTTATTGGAGGTCAGGGGGTCCTACGAGCAGTACTTC.

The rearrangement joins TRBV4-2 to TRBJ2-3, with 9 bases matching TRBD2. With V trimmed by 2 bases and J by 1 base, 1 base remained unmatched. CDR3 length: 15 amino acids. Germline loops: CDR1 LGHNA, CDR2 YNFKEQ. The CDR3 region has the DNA TGTGCCAGCAGCCAACGGACTAGCGGCACAGATACGCAGTATTTT. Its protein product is CASSQRTSGTDTQYF.

For the CDR3, the DNA is TGTGCCAGCAGCTTGTGGGTACTAGCCAAAAACATTCAGTACTTC. It translates to CASSLWVLAKNIQYF. V is TRBV5-7 and J is TRBJ2-4, with D unresolved. TRBV5-7 is an open reading frame, and its role is uncertain. This CDR3 has 15 residues. The V end lost 1 base, the J end lost 0 bases, and 8 bases lay between the germline ends.

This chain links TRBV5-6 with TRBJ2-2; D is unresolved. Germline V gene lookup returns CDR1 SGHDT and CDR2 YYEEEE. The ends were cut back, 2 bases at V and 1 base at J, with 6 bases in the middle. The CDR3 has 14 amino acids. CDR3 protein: CASSFGWNTGELFF. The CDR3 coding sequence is TGTGCCAGCAGCTTTGGCTGGAACACCGGGGAGCTGTTTTTT.

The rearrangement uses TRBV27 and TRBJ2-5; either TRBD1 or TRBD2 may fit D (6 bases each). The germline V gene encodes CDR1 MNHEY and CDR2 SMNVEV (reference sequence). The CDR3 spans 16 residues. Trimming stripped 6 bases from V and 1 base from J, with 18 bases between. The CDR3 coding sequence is TGTGCCAGCAGCGACCGGGACAAGGGACTCCAAGAGACCCAGTACTTC. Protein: CASSDRDKGLQETQYF.

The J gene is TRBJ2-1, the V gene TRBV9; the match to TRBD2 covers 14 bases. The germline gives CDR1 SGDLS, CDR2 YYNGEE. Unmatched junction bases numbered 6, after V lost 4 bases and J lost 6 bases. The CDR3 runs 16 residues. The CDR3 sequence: CASSLTGLAGVNEQFF. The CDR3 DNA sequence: TGTGCCAGCAGCTTAACGGGACTAGCGGGAGTCAATGAGCAGTTCTTC. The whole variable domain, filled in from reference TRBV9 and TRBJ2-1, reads DSGVTQTPKHLITATGQRVTLRCSPRSGDLSVYWYQQSLDQGLQFLIQYYNGEERAKGNILERFSAQQFPDLHSELNLSSLELGDSALYFCASSLTGLAGVNEQFFGPGTRLTVL.

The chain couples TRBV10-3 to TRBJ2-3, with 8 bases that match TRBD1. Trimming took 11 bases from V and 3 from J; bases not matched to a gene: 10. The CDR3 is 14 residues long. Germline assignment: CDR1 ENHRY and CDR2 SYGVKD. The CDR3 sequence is CAHRGQGATDTQYF. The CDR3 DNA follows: TGTGCCCATCGGGGGCAGGGGGCTACAGATACGCAGTATTTT.

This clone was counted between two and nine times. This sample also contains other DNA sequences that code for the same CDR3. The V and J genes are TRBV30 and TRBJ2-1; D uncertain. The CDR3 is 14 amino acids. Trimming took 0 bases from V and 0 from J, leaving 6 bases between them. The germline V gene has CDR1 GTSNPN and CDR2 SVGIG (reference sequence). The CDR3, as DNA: TGTGCCTGGAGTGTACGGGTCTCCTACAATGAGCAGTTCTTC. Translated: CAWSVRVSYNEQFF.